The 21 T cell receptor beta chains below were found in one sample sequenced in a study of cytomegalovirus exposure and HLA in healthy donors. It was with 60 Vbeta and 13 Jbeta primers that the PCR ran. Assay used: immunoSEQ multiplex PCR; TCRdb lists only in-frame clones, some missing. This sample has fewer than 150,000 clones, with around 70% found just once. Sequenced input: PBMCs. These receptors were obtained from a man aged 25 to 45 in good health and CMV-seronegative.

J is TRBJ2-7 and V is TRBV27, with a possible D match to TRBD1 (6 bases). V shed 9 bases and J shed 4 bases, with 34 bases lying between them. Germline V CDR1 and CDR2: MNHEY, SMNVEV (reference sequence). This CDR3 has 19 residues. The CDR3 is CASSPTGTRDTLSSYEQYF. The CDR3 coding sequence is TGTGCCAGTAGCCCGACCGGGACAAGGGATACTCTGTCATCTTACGAGCAGTACTTC.

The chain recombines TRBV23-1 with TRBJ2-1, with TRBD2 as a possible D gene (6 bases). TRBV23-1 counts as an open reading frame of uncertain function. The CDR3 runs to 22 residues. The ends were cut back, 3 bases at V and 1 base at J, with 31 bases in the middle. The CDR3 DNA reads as TGCGCCAGCAGTCACCAACGCGACGCTTTGTCCGTTCTAGCGAGGTCCTACAATGAGCAGTTCTTC. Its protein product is CASSHQRDALSVLARSYNEQFF.

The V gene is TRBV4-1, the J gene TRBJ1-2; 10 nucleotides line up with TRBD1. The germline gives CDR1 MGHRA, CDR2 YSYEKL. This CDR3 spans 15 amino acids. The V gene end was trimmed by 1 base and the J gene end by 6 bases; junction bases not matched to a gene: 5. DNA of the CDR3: TGCGCCAGCAGCCAAGTATCGACAGGGGGCGATGGCTACACCTTC. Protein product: CASSQVSTGGDGYTF.

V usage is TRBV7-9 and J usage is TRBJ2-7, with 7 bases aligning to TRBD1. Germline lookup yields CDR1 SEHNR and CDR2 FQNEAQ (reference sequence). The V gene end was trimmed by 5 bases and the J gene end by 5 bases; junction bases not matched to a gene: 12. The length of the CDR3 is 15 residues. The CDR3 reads CASSVLKRQGDEQYF. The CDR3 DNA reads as TGTGCCAGCAGCGTACTAAAGCGACAGGGTGACGAGCAGTACTTC.

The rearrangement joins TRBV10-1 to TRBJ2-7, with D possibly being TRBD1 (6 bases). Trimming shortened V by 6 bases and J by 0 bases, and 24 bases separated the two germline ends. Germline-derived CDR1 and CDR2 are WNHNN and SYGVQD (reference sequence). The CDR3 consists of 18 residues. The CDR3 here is CASSACLRTDISSYEQYF. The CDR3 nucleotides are TGCGCCAGCAGCGCCTGTCTTAGGACAGACATAAGCTCCTACGAGCAGTACTTC.

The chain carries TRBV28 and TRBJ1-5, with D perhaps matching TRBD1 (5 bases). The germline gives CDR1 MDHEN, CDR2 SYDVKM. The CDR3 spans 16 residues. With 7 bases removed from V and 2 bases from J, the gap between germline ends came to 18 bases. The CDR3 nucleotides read TGTGCCAGCATTCCTTCCAGGGTTGATGGCAATCAGCCCCAGCATTTT. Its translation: CASIPSRVDGNQPQHF.

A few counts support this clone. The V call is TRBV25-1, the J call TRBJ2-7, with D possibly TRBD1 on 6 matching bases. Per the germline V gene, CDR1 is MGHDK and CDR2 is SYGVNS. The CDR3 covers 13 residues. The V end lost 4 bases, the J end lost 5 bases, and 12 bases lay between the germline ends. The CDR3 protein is CASSVTGTHEQYF. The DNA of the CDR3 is TGTGCCAGCAGTGTAACAGGGACCCACGAGCAGTACTTC.

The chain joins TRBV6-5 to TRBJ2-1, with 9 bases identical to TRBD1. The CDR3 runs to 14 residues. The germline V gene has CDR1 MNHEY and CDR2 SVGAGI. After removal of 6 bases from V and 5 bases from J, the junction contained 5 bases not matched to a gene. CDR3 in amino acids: CASSARDRDNEQFF. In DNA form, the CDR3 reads TGTGCCAGCAGCGCACGGGACAGGGACAATGAGCAGTTCTTC.

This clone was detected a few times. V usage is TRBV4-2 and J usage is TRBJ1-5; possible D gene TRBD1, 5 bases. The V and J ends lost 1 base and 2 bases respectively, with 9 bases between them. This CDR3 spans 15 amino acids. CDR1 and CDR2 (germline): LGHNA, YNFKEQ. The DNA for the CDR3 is TGTGCCAGCAGCCAAGCAGGGTATGGCAATCAGCCCCAGCATTTT. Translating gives CASSQAGYGNQPQHF.

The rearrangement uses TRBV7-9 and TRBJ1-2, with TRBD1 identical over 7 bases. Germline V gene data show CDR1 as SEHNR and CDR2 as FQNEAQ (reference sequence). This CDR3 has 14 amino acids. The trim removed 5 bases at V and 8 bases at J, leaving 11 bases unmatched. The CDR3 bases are TGTGCCAGCAGCCAGACATCCAGGGGGAGCGGCTACACCTTC. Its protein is CASSQTSRGSGYTF.

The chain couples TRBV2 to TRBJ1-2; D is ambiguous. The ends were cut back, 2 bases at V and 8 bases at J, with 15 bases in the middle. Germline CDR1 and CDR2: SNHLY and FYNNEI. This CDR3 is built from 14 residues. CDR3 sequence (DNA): TGTGCCAGCAGTGAATCACGGGGTTCGGACGGCTACACCTTC. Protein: CASSESRGSDGYTF.

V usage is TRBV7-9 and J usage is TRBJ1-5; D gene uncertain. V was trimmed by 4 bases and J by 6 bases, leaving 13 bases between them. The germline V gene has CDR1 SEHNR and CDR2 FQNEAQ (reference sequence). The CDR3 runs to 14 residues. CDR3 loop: CASSSSLGSQPQHF. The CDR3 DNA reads TGTGCCAGCAGCTCTTCCTTGGGCTCTCAGCCCCAGCATTTT.

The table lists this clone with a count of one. CDR3 amino acids: CASSRAGGNQPQHF. CDR3 nucleotides: TGTGCCAGCAGCAGAGCTGGGGGGAATCAGCCCCAGCATTTT. The gene calls are TRBV9 and TRBJ1-5, with D possibly being TRBD1 (5 bases). Germline lookup yields CDR1 SGDLS and CDR2 YYNGEE. Trimming stripped 4 bases from V and 4 bases from J, with 12 bases between. The CDR3 is 14 amino acids.

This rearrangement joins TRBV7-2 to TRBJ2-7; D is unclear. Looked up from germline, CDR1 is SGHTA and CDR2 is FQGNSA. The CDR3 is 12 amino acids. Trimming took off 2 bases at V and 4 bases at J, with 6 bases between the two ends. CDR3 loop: CASSLSAYEQYF. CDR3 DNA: TGTGCCAGCAGCTTAAGTGCGTACGAGCAGTACTTC.

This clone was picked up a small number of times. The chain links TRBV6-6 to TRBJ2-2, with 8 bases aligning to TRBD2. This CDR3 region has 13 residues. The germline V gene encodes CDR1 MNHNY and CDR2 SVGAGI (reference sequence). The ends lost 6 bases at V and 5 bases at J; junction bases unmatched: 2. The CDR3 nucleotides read TGTGCCAGCAGCATAGCGGGGACCGGGGAGCTGTTTTTT. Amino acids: CASSIAGTGELFF.

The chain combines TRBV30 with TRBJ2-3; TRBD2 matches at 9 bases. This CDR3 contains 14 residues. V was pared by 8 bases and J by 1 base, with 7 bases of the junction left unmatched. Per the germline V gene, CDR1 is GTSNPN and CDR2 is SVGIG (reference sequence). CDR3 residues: CARLSSGGTDTQYF. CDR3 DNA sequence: TGTGCCCGATTATCTAGCGGGGGCACAGATACGCAGTATTTT.

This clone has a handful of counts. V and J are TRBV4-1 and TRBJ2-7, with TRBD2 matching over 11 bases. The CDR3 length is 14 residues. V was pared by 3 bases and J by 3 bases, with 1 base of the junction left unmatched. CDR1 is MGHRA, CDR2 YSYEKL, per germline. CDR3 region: CASSHGLAGYEQYF. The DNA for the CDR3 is TGCGCCAGCAGCCACGGACTAGCGGGCTACGAGCAGTACTTC.

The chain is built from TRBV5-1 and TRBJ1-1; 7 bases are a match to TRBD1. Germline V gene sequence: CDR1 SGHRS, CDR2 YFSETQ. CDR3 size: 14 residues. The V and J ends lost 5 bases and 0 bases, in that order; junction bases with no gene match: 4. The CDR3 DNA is TGCGCCAGCAGTAGGACAGGAATGAACACTGAAGCTTTCTTT. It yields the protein CASSRTGMNTEAFF.

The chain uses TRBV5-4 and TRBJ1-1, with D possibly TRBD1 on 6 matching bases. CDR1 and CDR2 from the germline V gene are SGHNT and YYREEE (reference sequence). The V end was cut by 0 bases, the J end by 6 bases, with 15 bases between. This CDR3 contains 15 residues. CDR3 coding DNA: TGTGCCAGCAGCTTGGATACAGGGCAGTCCCCTGAAGCTTTCTTT. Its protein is CASSLDTGQSPEAFF.

The CDR3 sequence: CASSDSAGELFF. The CDR3 nucleotides read TGTGCCAGCAGTGACAGCGCCGGGGAGCTGTTTTTT. V usage is TRBV2 and J usage is TRBJ2-2; D ambiguous. CDR3 size: 12 residues. V lost 3 bases to trimming and J lost 6 bases, with 5 bases between them. Germline values: CDR1 SNHLY, CDR2 FYNNEI.

The CDR3 bases are TGTGCCAGCAGCTTTATCTCAGGGAAAGAAGCTTTCTTT. This translates into CASSFISGKEAFF. V usage is TRBV7-9 and J usage is TRBJ1-1, with TRBD1 as a possible D gene (5 bases). Between the trimmed V and J ends, which lost 3 bases and 8 bases, there was a span of 13 bases. The V gene's germline CDR1 is SEHNR and CDR2 FQNEAQ (reference sequence). CDR3 size: 13 residues.